These T cell receptor beta chains were read from a single sample in a study of PD-L1 blockade in urothelial cancer. TCRdb's copy holds only in-frame clones and misses some; the assay was immunoSEQ multiplex PCR. The sample has fewer than 40,000 clones; just over 90% are singletons. This sample comprised PBMCs, obtained around atezolizumab (anti-PD-L1) treatment. These receptors were collected from an older woman with urothelial cancer. CDR3s leave out the opening cysteine and the closing phenylalanine or tryptophan. Clone size is given for some rows only: seen once, a few or many times, or a class if the clone is expanded.

clone size	V gene	CDR3 protein
NA	TRBV5-1	ASSPGRRGNEKLF
NA	TRBV29-1	SVQQGSIGYT
NA	TRBV5-1	ASSLDREQF
once	TRBV9	ASSVVSGRPYNEQF
NA	TRBV23-1	ASSQGENYEQY
once	TRBV19	ASTQTGGTYEQY
NA	TRBV15	ATSEGGRYYGYT
NA	TRBV7-9	ASSLWASGRDADTQY
NA	TRBV7-3	ASGSGVRGETQY
NA	TRBV25-1	ASSETSGTRNYEQY
NA	TRBV4-3	ASSPGGSSSYNEQF
NA	TRBV25-1	ASSESDRGSGELF
few	TRBV19	ASSPHRNSMNTEAF
NA	TRBV4-1	ASSQGSPSRASGRWGTDTQY
few	TRBV19	ASSFRDRGGYT
NA	TRBV7-2	ASSFRQGLEGNTIY
NA	TRBV28	ASRTSGRLANTGELF
NA	TRBV6-5	ASSFTGTGYIGELF
NA	TRBV7-2	ASSITGIVNEKLF
NA	TRBV2	ASEPEVKYEQY
NA	TRBV6-1	ASSGGEVIRTGEQF
NA	TRBV18	ASSPPGLAGGVGDTQY
NA	TRBV4-1	ASSPTGTSGPSTDTQY
NA	TRBV7-2	ASSLAGGERQF
NA	TRBV4-2	ASSRPGVLETQY
NA	TRBV2	ASKGTSFTGELF
NA	TRBV19	ASSIGLAGAYEQY
NA	TRBV4-1	ASSQEYRGTDTQY
few	TRBV7-3	ASSSGTGGYNEQF
NA	TRBV5-1	ASSPGPTAYEQY
NA	TRBV5-1	ASSSSILTGANGHEQY
NA	TRBV10-3	AISRGGRGEAF
NA	TRBV7-2	ASSSGTTYEQY
once	TRBV18	ASSPETGFTGNTIY
NA	TRBV2	ASRGTGKAYEQY
NA	TRBV4-1	ASSHLSGQPQH
NA	TRBV7-2	ASSLPGMDYGYT
NA	TRBV7-2	ASSFRAGNTEAF
NA	TRBV9	ASSEVGRAVYEQY
once	TRBV7-3	ASRRGVNTEAF
NA	TRBV19	ASLSSGNTIY
NA	TRBV28	ASRPGQGNQPQH
NA	TRBV7-2	ASSLGLAGNEQF
once	TRBV18	ASATGLRERYNEQF
NA	TRBV14	ASSPQIGGETQY
NA	TRBV7-9	ASSLNGWGGSDGYT
NA	TRBV6-6	ASSSTGQGYNEQF
NA	TRBV19	ASSPGDRNQPQH
NA	TRBV18	ASSRETVEGAQH
NA	TRBV10-1	ASSATGEATDTQY
NA	TRBV7-9	ASSLRGSGNEYGYT
NA	TRBV19	ASSIQGMNTEAF
NA	TRBV7-2	ASSWSGTVNTEAF
NA	TRBV10-3	AIKEGAIGYT
once	TRBV29-1	SVGRGGTEAF
NA	TRBV18	ASSPATGGHHEQY
NA	TRBV11-3	ASSFHGLAARNEQF
NA	TRBV9	ASSGDRGTKNIQY